This T cell receptor (beta chain) appears in the sequencing data of a study of immune cell composition in non-small cell lung cancer. The germline V and J ends were trimmed by 6 bases and 2 bases, with 4 bases remaining between them. CDR1 SNHLY and CDR2 FYNNEI come from the germline V gene. This CDR3 spans 12 amino acids. Some clones are missing from TCRdb's copy, which holds only in-frame ones; the method was immunoSEQ multiplex PCR. The sample shows about 4,000 clones, roughly 84% of them seen only once. About this clone: The target antigen is unknown.

Study-level points and caveats: Lung adenocarcinomas had lower top 10 clone scores and clonality than squamous tumours. Roughly 82% of squamous and under 35% of adenocarcinoma cases had tumour-associated clones >0.5%.

Sequencing was carried out using lung tumor tissue. This TCR came from a human donor with non-small cell lung cancer. The chain links TRBV2 to TRBJ1-4; no clear D gene. Written as DNA, the CDR3 is TGTGCCAGCAGGCGGACTAATGAAAAACTGTTTTTT. Translating it yields CASRRTNEKLFF.